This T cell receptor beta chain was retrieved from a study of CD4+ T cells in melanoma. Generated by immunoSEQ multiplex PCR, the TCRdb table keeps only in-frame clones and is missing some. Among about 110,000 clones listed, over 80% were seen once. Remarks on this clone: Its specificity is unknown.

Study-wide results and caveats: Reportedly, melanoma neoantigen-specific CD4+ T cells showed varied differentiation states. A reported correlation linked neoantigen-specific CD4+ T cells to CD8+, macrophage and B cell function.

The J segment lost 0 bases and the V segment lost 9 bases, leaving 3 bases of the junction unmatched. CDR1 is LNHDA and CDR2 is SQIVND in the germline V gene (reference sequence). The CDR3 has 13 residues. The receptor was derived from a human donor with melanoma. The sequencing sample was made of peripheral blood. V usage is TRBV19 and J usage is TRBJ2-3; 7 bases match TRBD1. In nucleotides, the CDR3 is TGTGCCAGCAGGGACAGAAGCACAGATACGCAGTATTTT. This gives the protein CASRDRSTDTQYF.